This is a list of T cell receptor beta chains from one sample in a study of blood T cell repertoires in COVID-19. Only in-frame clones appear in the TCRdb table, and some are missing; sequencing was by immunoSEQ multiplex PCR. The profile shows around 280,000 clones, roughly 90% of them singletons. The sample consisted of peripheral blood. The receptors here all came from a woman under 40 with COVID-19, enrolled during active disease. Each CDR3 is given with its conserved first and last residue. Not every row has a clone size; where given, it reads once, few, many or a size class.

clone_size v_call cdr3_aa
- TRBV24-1 CATSVGGSYNEQFF
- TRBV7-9 CASSLPPGQGTGELFF
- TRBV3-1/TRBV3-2 CASSQDGSGQGVIGYGYTF
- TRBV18 CASSPGPDYEQYF
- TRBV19 CASSPGQGPGNTIYF
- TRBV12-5 CASGLGKELYSNQPQHF
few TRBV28 CASSPLRVLNTEAFF
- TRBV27 CASSPGTGTEANYGYTF
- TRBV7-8 CASSLYGGQGSYGYTF
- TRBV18 CASSPSGTAKTYEQYF
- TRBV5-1 CASSWGDSLDEQYF
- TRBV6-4 CASSDPSGGRPWSQPQHF
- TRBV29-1 CSVLTGTRGQPQHF
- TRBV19 CASSPGQGYNSPLHF